This T cell receptor (beta chain) stems from a study of blood T cell repertoires in COVID-19. Background on the study: COVID-19 samples, acute and convalescent, were from the United States, Italy and Spain.

As processed by the authors: Nucleated cell counts were estimated from reference gene primer amplification. Repertoires were generated with immunoSEQ multiplex PCR, while TCRdb's copy carries only in-frame clones and drops some. V and J calls plus clone size are reproduced from that table; the DNA served to infer D and trimming. The top ten hold less than 9% of the sample, which has hundreds of thousands of clones, 65% to 90% seen once. Patients from Seattle were sampled longitudinally, starting during active infection. Germline CDR1 MGHRA, CDR2 YSYEKL. The CDR3 extends over 17 amino acids. V dropped 4 bases and J dropped 4; count of bases not matched to a gene: 16.

The chain links TRBV4-1 to TRBJ2-7, with 7 nucleotides matching TRBD1. This receptor was identified in a woman aged 55-70 years with COVID-19, enrolled during active disease. Sequencing input: peripheral blood. The CDR3 DNA reads TGCGCCAGCAGCCGATGGGACAGTAAAGATCAGGGGTACGAGCAGTACTTC. Translation: CASSRWDSKDQGYEQYF.